This T cell receptor beta chain was obtained from a study of identical twins. The study, taken as a whole, reports: Among beta out-of-frame sequences, excess sharing between twins appeared weaker.

This clonotype has a handful of counts. As yet, its antigen is unknown. This CDR3 has 16 residues. V gave up 2 bases and J gave up 5 bases; unmatched junction bases: 11. The germline V gene encodes CDR1 SGDLS and CDR2 YYNGEE. MiXCR, run by TCRdb on the 5' RACE reads, gives a single entry per CDR3 protein. The table lists fewer than 350,000 distinct CDR3 sequences, approximately 8% of them singletons, with less than 2.5% in the top ten. Another study also made use of these data, one on yellow fever vaccine responses in identical twins. This second study notes: Twin vaccine T cell responses reportedly seemed partly convergent, partly personalized.

Material for sequencing was memory (CD45RO+) T cells sorted from blood. This sequence was found in a woman aged 18-35 years in good health. V and J are TRBV9 and TRBJ2-7, with 9 positions matching TRBD1. The CDR3 DNA is TGTGCCAGCAGCGTGGACCCCGGGACAGGGTCCCACGAGCAGTACTTC. It is translated as CASSVDPGTGSHEQYF.